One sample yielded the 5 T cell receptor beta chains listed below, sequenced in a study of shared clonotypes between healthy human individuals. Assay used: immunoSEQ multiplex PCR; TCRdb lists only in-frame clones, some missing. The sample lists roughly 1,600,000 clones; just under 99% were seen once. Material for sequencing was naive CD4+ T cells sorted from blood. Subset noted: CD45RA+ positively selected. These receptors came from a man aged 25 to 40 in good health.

The CDR3 bases are TGTGCCAGCAGTTATCGGTCAACTCCTAGCTACGAGCAGTACTTC. Translation gives CASSYRSTPSYEQYF. V and J are TRBV6-5 and TRBJ2-7; D gene ambiguous. This CDR3 has 15 residues. Per the germline V gene, CDR1 is MNHEY and CDR2 is SVGAGI. Trimming shortened V by 3 bases and J by 3 bases, and 15 bases separated the two germline ends.

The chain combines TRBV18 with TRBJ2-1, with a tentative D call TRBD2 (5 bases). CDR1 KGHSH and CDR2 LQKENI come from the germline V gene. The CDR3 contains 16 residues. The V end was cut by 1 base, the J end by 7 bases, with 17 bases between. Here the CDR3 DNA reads TGTGCCAGCTCACCACTCCTAGCAACCCCGGAAAATGAGCAGTTCTTC. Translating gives CASSPLLATPENEQFF.

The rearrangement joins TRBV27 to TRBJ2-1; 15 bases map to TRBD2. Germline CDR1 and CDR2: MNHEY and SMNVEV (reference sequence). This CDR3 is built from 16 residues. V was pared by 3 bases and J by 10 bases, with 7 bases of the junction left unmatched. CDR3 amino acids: CASSFRGLAGGKEQFF. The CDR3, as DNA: TGTGCCAGCAGTTTTCGAGGACTAGCGGGAGGGAAGGAGCAGTTCTTC.

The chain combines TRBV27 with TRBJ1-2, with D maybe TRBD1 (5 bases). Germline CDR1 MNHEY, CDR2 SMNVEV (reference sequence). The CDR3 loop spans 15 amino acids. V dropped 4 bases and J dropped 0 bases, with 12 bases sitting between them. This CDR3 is CASSSTQGANYGYTF. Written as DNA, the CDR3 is TGTGCCAGCAGTTCGACCCAGGGAGCTAACTATGGCTACACCTTC.

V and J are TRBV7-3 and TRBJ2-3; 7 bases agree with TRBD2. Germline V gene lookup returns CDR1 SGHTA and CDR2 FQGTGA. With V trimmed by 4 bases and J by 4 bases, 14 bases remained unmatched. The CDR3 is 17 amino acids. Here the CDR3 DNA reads TGTGCCAGCAGCTCGACGGCGGGGCCAGGGAGGGCAGATACGCAGTATTTT. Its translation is CASSSTAGPGRADTQYF.